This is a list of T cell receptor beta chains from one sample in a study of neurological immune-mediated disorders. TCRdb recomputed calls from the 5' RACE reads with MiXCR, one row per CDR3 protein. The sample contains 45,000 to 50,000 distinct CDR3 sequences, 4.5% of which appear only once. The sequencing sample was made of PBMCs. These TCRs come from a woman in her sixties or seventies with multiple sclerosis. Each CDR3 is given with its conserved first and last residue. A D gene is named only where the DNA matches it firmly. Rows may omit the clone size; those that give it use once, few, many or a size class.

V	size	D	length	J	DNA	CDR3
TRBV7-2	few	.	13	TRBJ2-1	TGTGCCAGCAGCCAGCCCCCAAAAGATGAGCAGTTCTTC	CASSQPPKDEQFF
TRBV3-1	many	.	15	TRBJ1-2	TGTGCCAGCAGCCAAGATACGGGGGGGTACTATGGCTACACCTTC	CASSQDTGGYYGYTF
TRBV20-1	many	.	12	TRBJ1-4	TGCAGTGCTAGTTCGTTCGATGAAAAACTGTTTTTT	CSASSFDEKLFF
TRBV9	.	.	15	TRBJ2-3	TGTGCCAGCAGCGTAGGGGCGGGGACCACCTATACGCAGTATTTT	CASSVGAGTTYTQYF
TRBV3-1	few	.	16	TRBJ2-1	TGTGCCAGCATAAAAGGCAATAGCCCTACCGGCTCTGAGCAGTTCTTC	CASIKGNSPTGSEQFF
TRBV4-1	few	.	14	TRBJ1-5	TGCGCCAGCAGCCAAGGACGGGGAGATCAGCCCCAGAATTTT	CASSQGRGDQPQNF
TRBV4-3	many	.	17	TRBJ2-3	TGCGCCAGCAGCCAACAGACGAGAGGGCCTAGCACAGATACGCAGTATTTT	CASSQQTRGPSTDTQYF
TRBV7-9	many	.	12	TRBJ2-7	TGTGCCAGCAGAAAACAGGGTAGCGAGCAGTACTTC	CASRKQGSEQYF
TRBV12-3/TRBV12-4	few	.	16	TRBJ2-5	TGTGCCAGCAGTGGAAGACTGGGACACCTTAGGGAGACCCAGTACTTC	CASSGRLGHLRETQYF
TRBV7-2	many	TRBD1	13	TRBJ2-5	TGTGCCAGCAGCTTATGGGGACAGGAGACCCAGTACTTC	CASSLWGQETQYF
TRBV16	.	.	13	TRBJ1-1	TGTGCCAGCAGCCAATTGGTTTCAGCAGATGCTTTCTTT	CASSQLVSADAFF
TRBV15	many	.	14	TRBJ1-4	TGTGCCACCAGCCCCCAACGGGCTCGGGAAAAACTGTTTTTT	CATSPQRAREKLFF
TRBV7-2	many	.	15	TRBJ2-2	TGTGCCAGCAGCTTAGCGCAGGGAGGAGAAAGGGAGCTGTTTTTT	CASSLAQGGERELFF
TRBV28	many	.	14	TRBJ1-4	TGTGCCAGCAGTTCGGACCGAGATAATGAAAAACTGTTTTTT	CASSSDRDNEKLFF
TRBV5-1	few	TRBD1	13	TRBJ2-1	TGCGCCAGCAGCCGCACAGGGGACGATGAGCAGTTCTTC	CASSRTGDDEQFF
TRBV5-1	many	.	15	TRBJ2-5	TGCGCCAGCAGCGGGGGGGGTCAGGGGCAAGAGACCCAGTACTTC	CASSGGGQGQETQYF
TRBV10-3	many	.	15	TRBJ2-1	TGTGCCATCAGTGGGTCTAGCGTCTCCTACAATGAGCAGTTCTTC	CAISGSSVSYNEQFF
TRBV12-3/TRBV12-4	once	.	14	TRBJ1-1	TGTGCCAGCAGTCAATGGGGGGGAAACACTGAAGCTTTCTTT	CASSQWGGNTEAFF
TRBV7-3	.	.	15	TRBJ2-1	TGTGCCAGCAGCTTAACGGTGGCAGGAAACAATGAGCAGTTCTTC	CASSLTVAGNNEQFF
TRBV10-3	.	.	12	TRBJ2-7	TGTGCCATCTCCCCAGGGTTCGACGAGCAGTACTTC	CAISPGFDEQYF
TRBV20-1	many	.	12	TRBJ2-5	TGCAGTGCTGACCAGGGGGGCGAGACCCAGTACTTC	CSADQGGETQYF
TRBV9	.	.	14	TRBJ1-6	TGTGCCAGCAGCGTAGTGGCAGATAATTCACCCCTCCACTTT	CASSVVADNSPLHF
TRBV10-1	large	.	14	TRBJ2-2	TGCGCCACTTCGGACCCAGGGGGGACCGGGGAGCTGTTTTTT	CATSDPGGTGELFF
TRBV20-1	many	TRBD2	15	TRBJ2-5	TGCAGTGCTGGGACTAGCGGGAGGGTTGGAGAGACCCAGTACTTC	CSAGTSGRVGETQYF
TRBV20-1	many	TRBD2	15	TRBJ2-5	TGCAGTGCTAGAGATGCTAGCGGAAACCAAGAGACCCAGTACTTC	CSARDASGNQETQYF
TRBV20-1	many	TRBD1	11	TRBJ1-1	TGCAGTGCTAGAGGGGACAGGGAGGCTTTCTTT	CSARGDREAFF
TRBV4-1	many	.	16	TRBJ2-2	TGCGCCAGCAGCCAAGTGGGGGCCTCGAACACCGGGGAGCTGTTTTTT	CASSQVGASNTGELFF
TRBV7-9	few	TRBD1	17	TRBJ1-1	TGTGCCAGCAGCCCCTTTGGGACAGGGATGATGAACACTGAAGCTTTCTTT	CASSPFGTGMMNTEAFF
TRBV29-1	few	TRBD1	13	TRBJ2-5	TGCAGCGTGAAGACAGGGATTCGGGAGACCCAGTACTTC	CSVKTGIRETQYF
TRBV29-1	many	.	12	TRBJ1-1	TGCAGGGGCCGGGCCAAGGGCACTGAAGCTTTCTTT	CRGRAKGTEAFF
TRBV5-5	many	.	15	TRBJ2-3	TGTGCCAGCAGCGAGGACAGCGGAAGCACAGATACGCAGTATTTT	CASSEDSGSTDTQYF
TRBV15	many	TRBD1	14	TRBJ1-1	TGTGCCACCAGCAGGACAGGGACGGACACTGAAGCTTTCTTT	CATSRTGTDTEAFF
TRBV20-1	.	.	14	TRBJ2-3	TGCAGTGCTAGAGAGCAGACTAGCACAGATACGCAGTATTTT	CSAREQTSTDTQYF